The 2 T cell receptor beta chains presented below share a single source sample, sequenced in a study of blood T cell repertoires in COVID-19. Method: immunoSEQ multiplex PCR; TCRdb's copy keeps in-frame clones and lacks some. The sample records 90,000 to 100,000 clones, about four fifths being singletons. Sequenced material: peripheral blood. The origin of the receptors is a man aged 70 or older with active or convalescent COVID-19.

This chain links TRBV5-4 with TRBJ2-1; 7 nucleotides match TRBD2. The junction had 11 bases not matched to a gene; V was cut back by 1 base and J by 1 base. The CDR3 totals 18 residues. Germline lookup yields CDR1 SGHNT and CDR2 YYREEE (reference sequence). The CDR3 bases are TGTGCCAGCAGCTTGTCTCCCTTTTCGGGGGGTTCCTACAATGAGCAGTTCTTC. The encoded protein is CASSLSPFSGGSYNEQFF.

This chain connects TRBV6-2 or TRBV6-3 to TRBJ2-1, with 7 nucleotides matching TRBD2. The CDR3 contains 16 residues. V dropped 0 bases and J dropped 3; count of bases not matched to a gene: 5. Looked up from germline, CDR1 is MNHEY and CDR2 is SVGEGT. CDR3 amino acids: CASSYSTRGIYNEQFF. In nucleotides, the CDR3 is TGTGCCAGCAGTTACTCGACGCGGGGGATCTACAATGAGCAGTTCTTC.